This T cell receptor (beta chain) was observed in a study of regulatory T cells in long-lasting Graves disease. Study-wide findings and caveats: Newly diagnosed Graves' patients exceeded persistent ones in TCR diversity.

Time point noted: newly diagnosed GD, antithyroid drugs for less than 3 months. The TCR library was made from RNA that had been extracted from PBMCs in TRIzol. Recruitment took place at an endocrinology department in Xi'an, China. This clonotype occurred many times. Its antigen is unidentified. Germline V gives CDR1 SNHLY, CDR2 FYNNEI. CDR3 size: 13 residues. The V gene lost 6 bases and the J gene lost 2 bases, with 10 bases spanning the gap. To make TCR beta libraries, researchers used iRepertoire HTBI primers and Arm-PCR of CDR3 regions. Via MiXCR, TCRdb re-called the multiplex PCR reads, giving one row per CDR3 protein. Of about 200,000 distinct CDR3 sequences listed, about 16% are singletons.

This specimen was peripheral blood mononuclear cells (PBMCs), taken at new diagnosis, from a patient treated with antithyroid drugs. The source of this sequence is a female donor with Graves disease. V gene TRBV2 combines with J gene TRBJ1-2; D is unresolved. Here the CDR3 reads CASRAIGNYGYTF. Here the CDR3 DNA reads TGTGCCAGCAGGGCCATCGGCAACTATGGCTACACCTTC.